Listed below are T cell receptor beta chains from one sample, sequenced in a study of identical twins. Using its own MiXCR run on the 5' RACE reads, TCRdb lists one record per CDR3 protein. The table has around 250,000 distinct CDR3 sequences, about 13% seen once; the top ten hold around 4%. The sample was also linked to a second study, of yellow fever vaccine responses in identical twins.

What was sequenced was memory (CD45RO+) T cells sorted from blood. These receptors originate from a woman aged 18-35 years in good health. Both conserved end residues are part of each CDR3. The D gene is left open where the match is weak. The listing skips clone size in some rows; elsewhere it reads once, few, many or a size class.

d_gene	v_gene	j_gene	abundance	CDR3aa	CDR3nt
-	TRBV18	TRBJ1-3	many	CASSSATFLSGNTIYF	TGTGCCAGCTCATCTGCCACGTTTCTCTCTGGAAACACCATATATTTT
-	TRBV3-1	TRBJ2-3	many	CASSQLATDTQYF	TGTGCCAGCAGCCAGCTAGCGACAGATACGCAGTATTTT
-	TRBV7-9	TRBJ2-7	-	CAGEEGEAYEQYF	TGTGCCGGTGAGGAGGGGGAGGCCTACGAGCAGTACTTC
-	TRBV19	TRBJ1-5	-	CASSIREPGANQPQHF	TGTGCCAGTAGTATTAGAGAACCAGGCGCCAATCAGCCCCAGCATTTT
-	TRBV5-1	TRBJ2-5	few	CASSLGMKGQGQETQYF	TGCGCCAGCAGCTTGGGAATGAAGGGACAAGGTCAAGAGACCCAGTACTTC
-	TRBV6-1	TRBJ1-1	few	CATTAGANTEAFF	TGTGCCACGACGGCAGGGGCCAACACTGAAGCTTTCTTT
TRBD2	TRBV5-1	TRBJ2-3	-	CASSAGLAGGSDTQYF	TGCGCCAGCAGCGCTGGACTAGCGGGAGGTTCAGATACGCAGTATTTT
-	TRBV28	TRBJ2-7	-	CASSLPTATPTYEQYF	TGTGCCAGCAGTTTACCGACCGCGACGCCGACGTACGAGCAGTACTTC
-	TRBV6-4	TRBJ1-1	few	CASRRTGNTEAFF	TGTGCCAGCAGAAGAACAGGGAACACTGAAGCTTTCTTT
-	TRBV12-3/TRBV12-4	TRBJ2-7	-	CASSLGGLRQANF	TGTGCCAGCAGTTTAGGCGGGTTGAGACAGGCTAACTTC
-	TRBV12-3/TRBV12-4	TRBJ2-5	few	CASSPRGYVETQYF	TGTGCCAGCAGTCCGAGAGGTTATGTGGAGACCCAGTACTTC
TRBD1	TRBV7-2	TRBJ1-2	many	CASSPDRPSGGYTF	TGTGCCAGCAGCCCGGACAGGCCTTCGGGGGGCTACACCTTC
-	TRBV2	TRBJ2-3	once	CASERLDTQYF	TGTGCCAGCGAGAGACTAGATACGCAGTATTTT
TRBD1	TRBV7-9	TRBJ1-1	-	CASSVGTGEAFF	TGTGCCAGCAGCGTTGGGACAGGTGAAGCTTTCTTT
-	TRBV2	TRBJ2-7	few	CASSEGLGQTGEQYF	TGTGCCAGCAGTGAAGGGCTAGGACAGACGGGCGAGCAGTACTTC
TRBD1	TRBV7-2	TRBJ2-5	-	CASSPQGANQETQYF	TGTGCCAGCAGCCCTCAGGGGGCGAACCAAGAGACCCAGTACTTC
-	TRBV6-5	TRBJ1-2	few	CASSDRRGYTF	TGTGCCAGCTCTGACAGGAGAGGCTACACCTTC
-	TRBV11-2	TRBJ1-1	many	CASSLDWVAEAFF	TGTGCCAGCAGCTTAGATTGGGTCGCTGAAGCTTTCTTT
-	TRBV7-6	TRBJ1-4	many	CASSLEGQKNEKLFF	TGTGCCAGCAGCTTAGAGGGGCAGAAGAATGAAAAACTGTTTTTT
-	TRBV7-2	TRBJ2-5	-	CASSLRGKLNETQYF	TGTGCCAGCAGCCTCAGGGGAAAGCTTAATGAGACCCAGTACTTC
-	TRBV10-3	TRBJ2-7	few	CAISETAARKQYF	TGTGCCATCAGTGAGACGGCAGCTCGCAAGCAGTACTTC
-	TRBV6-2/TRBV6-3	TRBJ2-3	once	CASSYLSRGADTQYF	TGTGCCAGCAGTTACTTGAGCCGGGGAGCAGATACGCAGTATTTT
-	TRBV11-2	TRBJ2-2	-	CASRVTGPTGELFF	TGTGCCAGCAGGGTGACAGGACCCACCGGGGAGCTGTTTTTT
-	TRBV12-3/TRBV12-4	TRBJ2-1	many	CASTLAGSYNEQFF	TGTGCCAGCACCTTAGCAGGGAGTTACAATGAGCAGTTCTTC
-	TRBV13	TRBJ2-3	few	CASSLDLGRVTDTQYF	TGTGCCAGCAGCTTAGATCTGGGTCGAGTAACAGATACGCAGTATTTT
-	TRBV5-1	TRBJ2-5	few	CASSHGEAQTQYF	TGCGCCAGCAGCCACGGGGAGGCGCAGACCCAGTACTTC
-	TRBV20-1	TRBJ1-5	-	CSARDLGRSNQPQHF	TGCAGTGCTAGAGATCTCGGGCGGAGCAATCAGCCCCAGCATTTT
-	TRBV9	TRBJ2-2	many	CASSLRGAWAGELFF	TGTGCCAGCAGCTTACGGGGGGCGTGGGCCGGGGAGCTGTTTTTT
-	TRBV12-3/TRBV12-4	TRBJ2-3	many	CASSRSRDNTDTQYF	TGTGCCAGCAGCCGAAGCCGGGACAACACAGATACGCAGTATTTT
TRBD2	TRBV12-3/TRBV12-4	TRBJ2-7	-	CASSPWTSYYEQYF	TGTGCCAGCAGTCCCTGGACTAGTTACTACGAGCAGTACTTC
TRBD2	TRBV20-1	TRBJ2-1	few	CSARLAGGTNEQFF	TGCAGTGCTCGACTAGCGGGAGGGACGAATGAGCAGTTCTTC
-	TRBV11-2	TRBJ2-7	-	CASSKGQFSYEQYF	TGTGCCAGCAGCAAAGGACAGTTCTCCTACGAGCAGTACTTC
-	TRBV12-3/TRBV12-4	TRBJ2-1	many	CASSLRVGAYNEQFF	TGTGCCAGCAGTCTAAGAGTGGGGGCATACAATGAGCAGTTCTTC
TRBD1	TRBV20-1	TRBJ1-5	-	CSARATLGGYNQPQHF	TGCAGTGCTAGAGCGACTCTAGGGGGCTACAATCAGCCCCAGCATTTT
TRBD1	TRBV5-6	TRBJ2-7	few	CASSLVGGQNEQYF	TGTGCCAGCAGCTTGGTAGGGGGCCAAAACGAGCAGTACTTC
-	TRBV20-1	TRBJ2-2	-	CSARDPGGGHVPGSCFF	-
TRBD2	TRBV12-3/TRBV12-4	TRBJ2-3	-	CALCLTSGVVFGTDTQYF	TGTGCCCTCTGCCTAACTAGCGGGGTGGTTTTTGGCACAGATACGCAGTATTTT
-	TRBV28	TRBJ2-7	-	CASSVPSYEQYF	TGTGCCAGCAGTGTTCCATCCTACGAGCAGTACTTC
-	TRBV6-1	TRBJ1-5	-	CASSQTFEGSQPQHF	TGTGCCAGCAGTCAAACATTTGAAGGAAGTCAGCCCCAGCATTTT
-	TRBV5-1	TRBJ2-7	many	CASSFTSQTYEQYF	TGCGCCAGCAGCTTCACGAGCCAGACCTACGAGCAGTACTTC
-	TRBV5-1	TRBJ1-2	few	CASSFDPGSNYGYTF	TGCGCCAGCAGCTTCGACCCGGGATCTAACTATGGCTACACCTTC
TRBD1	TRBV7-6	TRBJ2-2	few	CASSFGQGASTGELFF	TGTGCCAGCAGCTTTGGACAGGGGGCAAGCACCGGGGAGCTGTTTTTT
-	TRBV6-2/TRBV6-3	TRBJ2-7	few	CASSEDGTSYEQYF	TGTGCCAGCAGCGAGGACGGCACCTCCTACGAGCAGTACTTC
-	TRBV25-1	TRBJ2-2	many	CASRPRENTGELFF	TGTGCCAGCAGGCCCAGGGAGAACACCGGGGAGCTGTTTTTT
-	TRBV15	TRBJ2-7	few	CATSRNSDEQYF	TGTGCCACCAGCAGAAACTCCGACGAGCAGTACTTC
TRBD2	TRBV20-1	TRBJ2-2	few	CSAPGAGGITGELFF	TGCAGTGCCCCTGGAGCGGGAGGTATCACCGGGGAGCTGTTTTTT
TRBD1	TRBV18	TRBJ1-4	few	CASSLRTGATVIGEKLFF	TGTGCCAGCTCCCTAAGGACAGGGGCGACGGTAATCGGTGAAAAACTGTTTTTT
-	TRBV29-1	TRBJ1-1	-	CSVPPRGTEAFF	TGCAGCGTTCCCCCCCGGGGCACTGAAGCTTTCTTT
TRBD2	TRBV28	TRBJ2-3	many	CASSLGGGATDTQYF	TGTGCCAGCAGTTTAGGCGGGGGGGCCACAGATACGCAGTATTTT
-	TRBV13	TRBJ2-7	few	CASSLVGAAEQYF	TGTGCCAGCAGCTTAGTAGGGGCCGCCGAGCAGTACTTC
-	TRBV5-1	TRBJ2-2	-	CASSRDPQRGLFF	TGCGCCAGCAGCCGGGACCCTCAACGGGGGCTGTTTTTT